Listed below are T cell receptor beta chains from one sample, sequenced in a study of B cell selection in AIRE deficiency. Repertoires were generated with immunoSEQ multiplex PCR, while TCRdb's copy carries only in-frame clones and drops some. Of tens of thousands of clones listed, about 90% are singletons. The source material was CD4+CD25+ Tregs sorted from PBMCs. These TCRs come from a human donor in good health. CDR3s include the opening cysteine and the closing phenylalanine or tryptophan. The order of the fields is J gene, D gene, clone size, V gene, CDR3 DNA, CDR3 protein. The D gene is left open where the match is weak. Not every row has a clone size; where given, it reads once, few, many or a size class.

J: TRBJ1-1
D: NA
size: NA
V: TRBV4-2
DNA: TGTGCCAGCAGCCAGGCCGGTGGCCAGGGGAACACTGAAGCTTTCTTT
CDR3: CASSQAGGQGNTEAFF

J: TRBJ2-7
D: NA
size: NA
V: TRBV11-3
DNA: TGTGCCAGCAGCTTAGGTGCGGGATCCTACGAGCAGTACTTC
CDR3: CASSLGAGSYEQYF

J: TRBJ2-3
D: TRBD2
size: NA
V: TRBV10-3
DNA: TGTGCCATCAGTGAGAACGGGGGGGCTGCAGATACGCAGTATTTT
CDR3: CAISENGGAADTQYF

J: TRBJ1-2
D: TRBD1
size: NA
V: TRBV7-2
DNA: TGTGCCAGCAGCTTAGAAGGGCAGGGGGCGACGTATGGCTACACCTTC
CDR3: CASSLEGQGATYGYTF

J: TRBJ2-1
D: TRBD1
size: NA
V: TRBV5-1
DNA: TGCGCCAGCAGCTTGGGAGACAGGGTACCTGGGAATGAGCAGTTCTTC
CDR3: CASSLGDRVPGNEQFF

J: TRBJ2-1
D: TRBD2
size: NA
V: TRBV7-2
DNA: TGTGCCAGCAGCTCCGGACTAGCGGGACAAGAGCAGTTCTTC
CDR3: CASSSGLAGQEQFF

J: TRBJ1-4
D: TRBD1
size: NA
V: TRBV5-1
DNA: TGCGCCAGCAGCTGGGGACAGTCAACTAATGAAAAACTGTTTTTT
CDR3: CASSWGQSTNEKLFF

J: TRBJ1-4
D: NA
size: NA
V: TRBV7-8
DNA: TGTGCCAGCAGCTTAGAGGGGATAGAGGAAAAACTGTTTTTT
CDR3: CASSLEGIEEKLFF

J: TRBJ1-2
D: TRBD1
size: NA
V: TRBV6-1
DNA: TGTGCCAGCAGTGAAATTTCGGCCGGGACAGCGGGCGGTGGCTACACCTTC
CDR3: CASSEISAGTAGGGYTF

J: TRBJ2-5
D: TRBD2
size: NA
V: TRBV30
DNA: TGTGCCTCAGCGGGCGGGAGGAGGGAGACCCAGTACTTC
CDR3: CASAGGRRETQYF

J: TRBJ1-1
D: NA
size: NA
V: TRBV6-5
DNA: TGTGCCAGCATTTCCGGGAGCACTGAAGCTTTCTTT
CDR3: CASISGSTEAFF

J: TRBJ2-1
D: NA
size: NA
V: TRBV7-9
DNA: TGTGCCAGCAGCTTAGGTGGGAACTCCTACAATGAGCAGTTCTTC
CDR3: CASSLGGNSYNEQFF

J: TRBJ1-5
D: NA
size: NA
V: TRBV5-1
DNA: TGCGCCAGCGCGGGGCCCAATCAGCCCCAGCATTTT
CDR3: CASAGPNQPQHF

J: TRBJ1-5
D: TRBD1
size: NA
V: TRBV6-6
DNA: TGTGCCAGCAGCTCCACAGGGGGCGGTCAGCCCCAGCATTTT
CDR3: CASSSTGGGQPQHF

J: TRBJ1-2
D: NA
size: NA
V: TRBV29-1
DNA: TGCAGCGTTGGTTCTAAATTGTCCTATGGCTACACCTTC
CDR3: CSVGSKLSYGYTF

J: TRBJ2-2
D: NA
size: NA
V: TRBV5-1
DNA: TGCGCCAGCAGCTTGAGGGCAGGGTTGAACACCGGGGAGCTGTTTTTT
CDR3: CASSLRAGLNTGELFF

J: TRBJ2-1
D: NA
size: once
V: TRBV7-2
DNA: TGTGCCAGCAAGGGGGGTCTGGGGTCTGGTGAGCAGTTCTTC
CDR3: CASKGGLGSGEQFF

J: TRBJ2-7
D: NA
size: NA
V: TRBV9
DNA: TGTGCCAGCAGCCAGACCTTGGACACCTCCTACGAGCAGTACTTC
CDR3: CASSQTLDTSYEQYF

J: TRBJ1-1
D: NA
size: NA
V: TRBV6-6
DNA: TGTGCCAGCAAGGGCAGCAACACTGAAGCTTTCTTT
CDR3: CASKGSNTEAFF

J: TRBJ2-3
D: NA
size: NA
V: TRBV2
DNA: TGTGCCAGCAGTGCATCAGCAGATACGCAGTATTTT
CDR3: CASSASADTQYF

J: TRBJ2-2
D: TRBD2
size: NA
V: TRBV6-6
DNA: TGTGCCAGCAGGAGCGGGGGGGGGAACACCGGGGAGCTGTTTTTT
CDR3: CASRSGGGNTGELFF

J: TRBJ2-5
D: TRBD1
size: NA
V: TRBV12-5
DNA: TGTGCTAGTGGTCCCCCGACAGGGGAGGAGACCCAGTACTTC
CDR3: CASGPPTGEETQYF

J: TRBJ1-2
D: NA
size: NA
V: TRBV2
DNA: TGTGCCAGCAGTGACAGGGGTTCAGGGTATGGCTACACCTTC
CDR3: CASSDRGSGYGYTF

J: TRBJ1-5
D: NA
size: once
V: TRBV2
DNA: TGTGTCGCGGGCGAAGATGGCAATCAGCCCCAGCATTTT
CDR3: CVAGEDGNQPQHF

J: TRBJ1-1
D: NA
size: NA
V: TRBV7-6
DNA: TGTGCCAGCAGCTTAGTGGGGTCGGGTGAAGCTTTCTTT
CDR3: CASSLVGSGEAFF

J: TRBJ2-7
D: NA
size: NA
V: TRBV19
DNA: TGTGCCAGTAGTAGTCTGGGCAGGGGAGTAAAGGAGCAGTACTTC
CDR3: CASSSLGRGVKEQYF

J: TRBJ1-3
D: NA
size: NA
V: TRBV7-9
DNA: TGTGCCAGCAGCTTCAGGGGCGCTGGAAACACCATATATTTT
CDR3: CASSFRGAGNTIYF

J: TRBJ1-2
D: TRBD1
size: NA
V: TRBV11-3
DNA: TGTGCCAGCAGCCCCGGACAGGGGAACTATGGCTACACCTTC
CDR3: CASSPGQGNYGYTF

J: TRBJ2-3
D: TRBD2
size: once
V: TRBV11-2
DNA: TGTGCCAGCAGCTTAGATAGCGGGGGGGCCCGTGATACGCAGTATTTT
CDR3: CASSLDSGGARDTQYF